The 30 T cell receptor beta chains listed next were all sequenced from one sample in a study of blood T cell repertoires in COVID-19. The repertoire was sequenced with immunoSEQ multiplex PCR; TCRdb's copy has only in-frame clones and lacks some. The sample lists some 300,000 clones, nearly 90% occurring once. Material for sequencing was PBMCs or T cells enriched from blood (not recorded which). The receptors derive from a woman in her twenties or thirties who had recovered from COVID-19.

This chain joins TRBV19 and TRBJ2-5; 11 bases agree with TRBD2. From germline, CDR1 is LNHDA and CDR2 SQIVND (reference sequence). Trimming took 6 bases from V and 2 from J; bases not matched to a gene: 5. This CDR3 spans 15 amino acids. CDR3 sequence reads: CASRGTSGTQETQYF. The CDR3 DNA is TGTGCCAGTAGAGGGACTAGCGGAACACAAGAGACCCAGTACTTC.

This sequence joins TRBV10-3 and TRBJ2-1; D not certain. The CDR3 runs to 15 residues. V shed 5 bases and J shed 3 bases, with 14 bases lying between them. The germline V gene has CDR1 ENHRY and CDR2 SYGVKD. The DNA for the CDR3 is TGTGCCATCAGTACCCGCGGAACGAGCTACAATGAGCAGTTCTTC. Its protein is CAISTRGTSYNEQFF.

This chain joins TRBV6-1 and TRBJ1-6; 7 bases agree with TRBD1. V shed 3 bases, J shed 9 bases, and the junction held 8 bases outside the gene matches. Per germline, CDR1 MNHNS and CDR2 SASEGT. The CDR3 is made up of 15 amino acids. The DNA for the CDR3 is TGTGCCAGCAGTGAGCTGACAGGGTCTAGTTCACCCCTCCACTTT. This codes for CASSELTGSSSPLHF.

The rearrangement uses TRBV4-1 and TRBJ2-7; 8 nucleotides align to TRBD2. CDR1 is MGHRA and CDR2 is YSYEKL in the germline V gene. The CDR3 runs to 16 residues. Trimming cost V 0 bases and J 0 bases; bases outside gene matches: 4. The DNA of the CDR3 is TGCGCCAGCAGCCAAGACGGGAGCGGGAGCTCCTACGAGCAGTACTTC. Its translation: CASSQDGSGSSYEQYF.

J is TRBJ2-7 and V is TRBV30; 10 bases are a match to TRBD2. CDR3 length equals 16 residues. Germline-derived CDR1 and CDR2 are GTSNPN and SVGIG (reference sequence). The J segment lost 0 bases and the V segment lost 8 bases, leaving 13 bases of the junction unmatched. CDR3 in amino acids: CAESGGGLPNSYEQYF. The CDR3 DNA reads TGTGCCGAGAGCGGGGGGGGCCTCCCCAACTCCTACGAGCAGTACTTC.

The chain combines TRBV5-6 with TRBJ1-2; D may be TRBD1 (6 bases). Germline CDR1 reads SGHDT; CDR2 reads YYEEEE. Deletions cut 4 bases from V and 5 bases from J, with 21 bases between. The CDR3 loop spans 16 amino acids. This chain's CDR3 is CASSIGGSGAGYGYTF. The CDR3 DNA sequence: TGTGCCAGCAGCATTGGTGGGTCAGGGGCTGGGTATGGCTACACCTTC.

The CDR3 loop is CASSHPRQGKTYYEQYF. The CDR3 DNA reads TGTGCCAGCAGCCACCCCCGACAGGGGAAAACCTACTACGAGCAGTACTTC. The chain is built from TRBV14 and TRBJ2-7; 8 bases match TRBD1. Per the germline V gene, CDR1 is SGHDN and CDR2 is FVKESK. The CDR3 runs 17 residues. V lost 3 bases and J lost 3; bases outside the gene matches: 13. Full variable domain (rest looked up from reference TRBV14 and TRBJ2-7): EAGVTQFPSHSVIEKGQTVTLRCDPISGHDNLYWYRRVMGKEIKFLLHFVKESKQDESGMPNNRFLAERTGGTYSTLKVQPAELEDSGVYFCASSHPRQGKTYYEQYFGPGTRLTVT.

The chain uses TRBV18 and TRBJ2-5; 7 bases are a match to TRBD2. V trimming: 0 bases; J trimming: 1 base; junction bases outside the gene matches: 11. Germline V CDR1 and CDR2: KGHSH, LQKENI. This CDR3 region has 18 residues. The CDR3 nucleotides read TGTGCCAGCTCACCACCAAGCGGGATATTTATGGGCCAAGAGACCCAGTACTTC. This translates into CASSPPSGIFMGQETQYF. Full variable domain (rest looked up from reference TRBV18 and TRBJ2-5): NAGVMQNPRHLVRRRGQEARLRCSPMKGHSHVYWYRQLPEEGLKFMVYLQKENIIDESGMPKERFSAEFPKEGPSILRIQQVVRGDSAAYFCASSPPSGIFMGQETQYFGPGTRLLVL.

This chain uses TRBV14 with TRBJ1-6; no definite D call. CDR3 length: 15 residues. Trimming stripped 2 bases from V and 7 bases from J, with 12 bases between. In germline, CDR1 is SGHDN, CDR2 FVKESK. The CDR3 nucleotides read TGTGCCAGCAGCCAATCGCTCCTATTGAATTCACCCCTCCACTTT. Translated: CASSQSLLLNSPLHF.

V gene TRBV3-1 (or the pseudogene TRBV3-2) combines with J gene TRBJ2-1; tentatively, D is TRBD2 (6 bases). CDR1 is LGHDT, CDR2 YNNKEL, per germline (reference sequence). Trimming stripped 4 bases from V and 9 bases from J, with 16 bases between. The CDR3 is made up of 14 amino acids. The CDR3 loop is CASSPQGLPGEQFF. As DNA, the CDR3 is TGTGCCAGCAGCCCTCAGGGACTCCCCGGTGAGCAGTTCTTC.

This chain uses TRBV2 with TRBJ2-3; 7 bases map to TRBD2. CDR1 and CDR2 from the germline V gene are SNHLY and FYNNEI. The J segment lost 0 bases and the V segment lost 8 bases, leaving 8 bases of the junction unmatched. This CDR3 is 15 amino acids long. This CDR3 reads CASPGEGASTDTQYF. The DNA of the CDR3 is TGTGCCAGCCCGGGGGAGGGAGCCAGCACAGATACGCAGTATTTT.

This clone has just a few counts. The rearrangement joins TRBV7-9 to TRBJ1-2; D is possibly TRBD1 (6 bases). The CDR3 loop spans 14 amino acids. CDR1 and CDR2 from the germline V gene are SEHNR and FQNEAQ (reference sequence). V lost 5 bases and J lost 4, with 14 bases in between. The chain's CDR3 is CASSNGQIPYGYTF. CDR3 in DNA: TGTGCCAGCAGCAACGGACAGATTCCCTATGGCTACACCTTC.

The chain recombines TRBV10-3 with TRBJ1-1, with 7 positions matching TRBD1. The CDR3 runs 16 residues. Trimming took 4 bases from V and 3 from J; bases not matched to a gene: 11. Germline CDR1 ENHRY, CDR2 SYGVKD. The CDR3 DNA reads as TGTGCCATCAGTGGGTGGGACAGACAGTACCACACTGAAGCTTTCTTT. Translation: CAISGWDRQYHTEAFF.

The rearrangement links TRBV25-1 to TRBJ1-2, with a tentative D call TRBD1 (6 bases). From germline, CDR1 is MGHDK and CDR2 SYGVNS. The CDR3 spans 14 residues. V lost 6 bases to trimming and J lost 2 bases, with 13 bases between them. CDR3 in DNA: TGTGCCAGCAGAGGAGGGGGGGGAAACTATGGCTACACCTTC. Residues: CASRGGGGNYGYTF.

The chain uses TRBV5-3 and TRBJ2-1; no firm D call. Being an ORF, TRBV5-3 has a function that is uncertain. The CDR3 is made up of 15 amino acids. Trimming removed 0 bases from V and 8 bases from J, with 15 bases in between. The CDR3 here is CARSLDVVPIYEQFF. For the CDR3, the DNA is TGTGCCAGAAGCTTGGACGTGGTCCCTATTTATGAGCAGTTCTTC.

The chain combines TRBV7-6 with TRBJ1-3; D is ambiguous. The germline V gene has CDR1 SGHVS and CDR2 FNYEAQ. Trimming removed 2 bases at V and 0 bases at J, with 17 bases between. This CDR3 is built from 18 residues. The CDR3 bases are TGTGCCAGCAGCTTATTTTCCCCCCGAGAGGTCTCTGGAAACACCATATATTTT. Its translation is CASSLFSPREVSGNTIYF.

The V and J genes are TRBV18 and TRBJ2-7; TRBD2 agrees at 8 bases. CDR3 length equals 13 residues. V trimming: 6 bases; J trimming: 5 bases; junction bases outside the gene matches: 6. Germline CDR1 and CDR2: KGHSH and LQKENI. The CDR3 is CASSPGGEDEQYF. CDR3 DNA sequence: TGTGCCAGCTCCCCGGGAGGGGAGGACGAGCAGTACTTC.

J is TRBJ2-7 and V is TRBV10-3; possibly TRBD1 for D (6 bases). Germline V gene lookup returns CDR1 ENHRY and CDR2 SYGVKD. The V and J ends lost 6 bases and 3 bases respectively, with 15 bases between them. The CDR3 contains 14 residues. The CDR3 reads CAISFSDRSYEQYF. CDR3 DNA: TGTGCCATCAGCTTCTCGGACAGAAGCTACGAGCAGTACTTC.

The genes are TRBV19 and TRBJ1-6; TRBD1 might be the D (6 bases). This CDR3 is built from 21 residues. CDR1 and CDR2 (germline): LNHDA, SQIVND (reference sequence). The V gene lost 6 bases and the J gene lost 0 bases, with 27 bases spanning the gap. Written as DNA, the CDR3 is TGTGCCAGTAGACCTTCCTCGGTTCAGGGGACCCGAAGCTCCTATAATTCACCCCTCCACTTT. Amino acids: CASRPSSVQGTRSSYNSPLHF.

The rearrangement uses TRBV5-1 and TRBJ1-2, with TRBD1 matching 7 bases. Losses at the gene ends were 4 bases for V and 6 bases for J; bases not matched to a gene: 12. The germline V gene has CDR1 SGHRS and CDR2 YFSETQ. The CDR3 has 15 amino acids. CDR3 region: CASSVRVDRVHGYTF. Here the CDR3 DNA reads TGCGCCAGCAGCGTAAGGGTTGACAGGGTTCATGGCTACACCTTC.

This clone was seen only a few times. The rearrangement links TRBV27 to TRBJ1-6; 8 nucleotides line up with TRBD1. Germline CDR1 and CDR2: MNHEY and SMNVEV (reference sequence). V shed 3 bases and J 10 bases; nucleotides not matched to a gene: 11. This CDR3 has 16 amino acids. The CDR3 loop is CASSFPSRTGMSPLHF. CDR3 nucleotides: TGTGCCAGCAGTTTCCCCAGCCGGACAGGGATGTCACCCCTCCACTTT.

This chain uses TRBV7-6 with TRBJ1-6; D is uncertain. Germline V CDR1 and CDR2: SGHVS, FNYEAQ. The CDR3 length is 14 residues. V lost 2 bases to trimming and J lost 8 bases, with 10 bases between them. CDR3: CASSLNGRDSPLHF. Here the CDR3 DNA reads TGTGCCAGCAGCTTAAACGGGAGGGATTCACCCCTCCACTTT.

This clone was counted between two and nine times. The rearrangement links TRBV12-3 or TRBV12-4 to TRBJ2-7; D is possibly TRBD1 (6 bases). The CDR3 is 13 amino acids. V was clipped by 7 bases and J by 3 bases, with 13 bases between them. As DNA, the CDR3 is TGTGCCAGCACCCTCGCAGGGGACTACGAGCAGTACTTC. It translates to CASTLAGDYEQYF.

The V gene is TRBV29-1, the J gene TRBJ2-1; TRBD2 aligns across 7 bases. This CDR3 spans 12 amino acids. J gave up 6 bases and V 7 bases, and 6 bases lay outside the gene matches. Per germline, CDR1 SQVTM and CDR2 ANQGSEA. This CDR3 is CSASTSVNEQFF. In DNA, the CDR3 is TGCAGCGCCAGTACTAGCGTCAATGAGCAGTTCTTC.

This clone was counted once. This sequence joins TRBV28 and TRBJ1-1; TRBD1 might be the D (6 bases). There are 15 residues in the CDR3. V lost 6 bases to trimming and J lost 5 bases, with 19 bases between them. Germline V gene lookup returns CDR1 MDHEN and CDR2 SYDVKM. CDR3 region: CASRRGGGRGTEAFF. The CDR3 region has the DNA TGTGCCAGCAGACGCGGCGGGGGGCGAGGGACTGAAGCTTTCTTT.

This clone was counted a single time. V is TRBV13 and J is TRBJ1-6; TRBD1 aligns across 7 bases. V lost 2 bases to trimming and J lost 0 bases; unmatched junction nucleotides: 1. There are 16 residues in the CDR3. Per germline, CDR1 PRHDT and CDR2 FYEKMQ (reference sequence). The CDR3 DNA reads TGTGCCAGCAGCTTAAACAGGGGCTCCTATAATTCACCCCTCCACTTT. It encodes CASSLNRGSYNSPLHF.

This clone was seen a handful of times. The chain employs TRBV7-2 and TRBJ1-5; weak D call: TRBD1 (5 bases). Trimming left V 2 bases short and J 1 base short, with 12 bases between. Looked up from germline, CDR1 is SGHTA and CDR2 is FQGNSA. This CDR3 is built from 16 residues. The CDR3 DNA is TGTGCCAGCAGCTTATTTGGGTCAGGGAGCAATCAGCCCCAGCATTTT. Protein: CASSLFGSGSNQPQHF.

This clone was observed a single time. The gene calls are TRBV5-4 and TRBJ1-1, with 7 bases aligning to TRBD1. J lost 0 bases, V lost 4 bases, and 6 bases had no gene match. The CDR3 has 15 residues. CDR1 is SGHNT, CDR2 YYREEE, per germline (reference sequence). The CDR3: CASSKGTALNTEAFF. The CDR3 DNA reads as TGTGCCAGCAGCAAAGGGACAGCCCTGAACACTGAAGCTTTCTTT.

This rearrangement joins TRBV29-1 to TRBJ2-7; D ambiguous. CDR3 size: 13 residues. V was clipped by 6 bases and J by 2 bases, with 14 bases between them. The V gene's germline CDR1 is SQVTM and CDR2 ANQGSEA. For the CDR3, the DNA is TGCAGCGTCGCGAACACCAGGACCTACGAGCAGTACTTC. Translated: CSVANTRTYEQYF.

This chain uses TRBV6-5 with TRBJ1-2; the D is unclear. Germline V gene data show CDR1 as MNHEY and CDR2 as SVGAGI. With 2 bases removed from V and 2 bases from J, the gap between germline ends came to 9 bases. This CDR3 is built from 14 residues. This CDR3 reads CASSYDEGNYGYTF. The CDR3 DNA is TGTGCCAGCAGTTACGACGAGGGCAACTATGGCTACACCTTC.